This T cell receptor (beta chain) was profiled in a study of CD8 T cells in Susac syndrome (dated by TCRdb to between 2018 and 2021). Background for the entire study: Repertoire sequencing was used to test whether CD8+ T cell activation and differentiation in Susac syndrome was antigen driven. Clonality of the CD8+ T cell repertoire was compared between more than 10 healthy donors, around 14 Susac syndrome patients and 15 or so multiple sclerosis patients.

RNA was extracted using the RNeasy kit, and roughly 0.45 to 1 microgram was reverse transcribed with random hexamers. The immunoSEQ multiplex PCR assay, covering 54 Vbeta and 13 Jbeta segments, was used to amplify TCR beta CDR3 regions. PCR amplification bias was corrected using a synthetic template baseline for primer optimization and computational correction. From the authors' description of their analysis: Reads were assigned to V, D and J genes according to IMGT and analyzed in immunoSEQ Analyzer, with only productive sequences retained. Clonality was calculated as one minus the Shannon entropy normalized by log2 of the number of productive unique sequences. For each patient and control, public and private clones were evaluated within the 100 most prevalent clones. Clones were defined as Susac-specific when absent from the healthy and MS cohorts, from 1052 published viral clones and from other ImmuneACCESS disease sequences. TCRdb trimmed public reads at Q25 via fastp, called clones via MiXCR and kept in-frame beta chains. Each CDR3 protein gets just one entry, which takes the most common genes and DNA from the rows behind it. None of the V and J calls come from the authors' own analysis; TCRdb made them. In all, the sample holds hundreds of thousands of distinct CDR3 sequences, and roughly 85% of those were seen once. The ten largest make up approximately 0.12% of the sample.

Peripheral blood CD8+ and CD4+ T cells from healthy donors, Susac syndrome patients and multiple sclerosis patients were profiled using high-throughput TCR beta sequencing. The multiple sclerosis controls were treatment-naive patients whose relapsing-remitting disease, either stable or active, fulfilled the revised McDonald criteria. CD8+ TEMRA cells were enriched by FACS, while bulk CD8+ and CD4+ T cells were purified by magnetic negative isolation. Blood was drawn into EDTA tubes, processed within 24 hours, and PBMCs were isolated by density gradient centrifugation. PBMCs destined for TCR sequencing were cryopreserved in liquid nitrogen and later thawed in a 37 °C water bath. A purity of at least 90% was achieved for sorted or isolated CD4+, CD8+ and CD8+ TEMRA cells. A remark on this clonotype: The clone's antigen remains unknown. Base qualities are not at hand, and no much larger clone is one base apart.

The research as a whole found: The number of individuals in the TCR sequencing and HLA analysis was recognized as being relatively small.

At the junction V is shortened by 0 bases and J by 4 bases, with 11 bases in between. For CDR1 and CDR2, the germline V gene lists SGHDT and YYEEEE. The CDR3 numbers 15 residues from cysteine through phenylalanine. Of all the DNA, just the CDR3 is kept, 45 bases in frame from base 1. What was sequenced was CD8+ T cells from PBMCs. The receptor's source is a human donor with multiple sclerosis. This sequence uses TRBV5-6 and TRBJ2-1; no D gene is confidently identified. The bases read TGTGCCAGCAGCTTGGAAGGGTCCCCTTACAATGAGCAGTTCTTC. This gives the protein CASSLEGSPYNEQFF.